The T cell receptor beta chain described here comes from a study of radiation and T cells in renal cell carcinoma. Study outcomes and limitations: Baseline intratumoral clonotype presence is unknown without pretreatment biopsies.

Time point specified: blood 4 weeks post-SBRT, at nephrectomy. Treatment defined: 15 Gy SBRT to primary tumor, nephrectomy 4 weeks later. Nephrectomy followed 15 Gy stereotactic body radiation by 4 weeks. Blood was sampled at baseline, 2 weeks and 4 weeks after SBRT. Clear cell pathology was present in this patient's renal cell carcinoma. CDR3 length equals 14 residues. Germline V gene lookup returns CDR1 MDHEN and CDR2 SYDVKM. V was cut by 7 bases and J by 1 base, with 11 bases left in between. This clone was detected only once. The antigen is not known. Produced via immunoSEQ multiplex PCR; TCRdb's table is partial and in-frame only. The sample lists about 83,000 clones, over 80% occurring once.

The receptor was derived from a woman aged 55-75 years with renal cell carcinoma. The chain has TRBV28 and TRBJ2-1; D possibly corresponds to TRBD1 (6 bases). Source: blood, taken from a patient whose treatment included radiotherapy and nephrectomy. The CDR3 DNA is TGTGCCAGCACACAGGGACCTTCCTACAATGAGCAGTTCTTC. The encoded protein is CASTQGPSYNEQFF.